Each of the 22 T cell receptor beta chains below was sequenced from the same sample in a study of beta chain features in type 1 diabetes. The whole isolated RNA underwent reverse transcription, so sequencing captured expressed TCRB transcripts. Sequencing used immunoSEQ multiplex PCR; TCRdb keeps in-frame clones, though not all of them. The sample includes under 900,000 clones, about a sixth seen only once; the top ten take 0.023%. Sequencing was done on a sample of naive CD4+ T cells from blood. These receptors were obtained from a young woman in good health.

This chain links TRBV29-1 with TRBJ1-2, with TRBD1 identical over 8 bases. The CDR3 extends over 12 amino acids. The trim removed 2 bases at V and 8 bases at J, leaving 4 bases unmatched. CDR1 and CDR2 from the germline V gene are SQVTM and ANQGSEA. This CDR3 is CSVEPDRGGYTF. DNA for the CDR3: TGCAGCGTTGAACCTGACAGGGGCGGCTACACCTTC.

This clone was observed a handful of times. The chain recombines TRBV28 with TRBJ2-3, with D possibly being TRBD1 (5 bases). The germline V gene encodes CDR1 MDHEN and CDR2 SYDVKM. The length of the CDR3 is 15 residues. Trimming shortened V by 2 bases and J by 2 bases, and 11 bases separated the two germline ends. The CDR3 here is CASSLPGSDTDTQYF. The CDR3 DNA reads TGTGCCAGCAGTTTACCAGGGTCAGACACAGATACGCAGTATTTT. Full variable domain (rest looked up from reference TRBV28 and TRBJ2-3): DVKVTQSSRYLVKRTGEKVFLECVQDMDHENMFWYRQDPGLGLRLIYFSYDVKMKEKGDIPEGYSVSREKKERFSLILESASTNQTSMYLCASSLPGSDTDTQYFGPGTRLTVL.

This clone was seen more than once but under ten times. V usage is TRBV21-1 and J usage is TRBJ2-1; the table's D call, TRBD1, was not checked against the DNA. TRBV21-1 is labeled a pseudogene. This CDR3 region has 15 residues. For the CDR3, the DNA is TGTGCCAGCAGCAAGGGACAGGGGGATTACAATGAGCAGTTCTTC. Translated, it gives CASSKGQGDYNEQFF.

This clone was observed a handful of times. This chain connects TRBV27 to TRBJ2-2, with unresolved D. The CDR3 loop spans 12 amino acids. V was shortened by 6 bases and J by 6 bases, with 8 bases between the two germline ends. CDR1 MNHEY and CDR2 SMNVEV come from the germline V gene (reference sequence). This CDR3 reads CASSIRAGELFF. The CDR3 nucleotides are TGTGCCAGCAGCATTCGCGCCGGGGAGCTGTTTTTT.

This clone was counted between two and nine times. V usage is TRBV7-6 and J usage is TRBJ2-3; 9 nucleotides line up with TRBD2. CDR1 and CDR2 (germline): SGHVS, FNYEAQ. The junction had 12 bases not matched to a gene; V was cut back by 2 bases and J by 3 bases. The CDR3 runs to 18 residues. The CDR3 protein is CASSLTLAFLAGTDTQYF. The CDR3 region has the DNA TGTGCCAGCAGCTTAACGTTGGCCTTTCTAGCGGGAACAGATACGCAGTATTTT.

In DNA form, the CDR3 reads TGTGCCAGCAGCTTGGGGCGGGGTGGTACCGGGGAGCTGTTTTTT. Translation gives CASSLGRGGTGELFF. This chain connects TRBV5-4 to TRBJ2-2; D may be TRBD2 (6 bases). Trimming removed 0 bases from V and 5 bases from J, with 11 bases in between. This CDR3 is built from 15 residues. Germline V gives CDR1 SGHNT, CDR2 YYREEE (reference sequence).

This clone was seen more than once but under ten times. The genes are TRBV2 and TRBJ2-5, with a weak D call TRBD2 (5 bases). Looked up from germline, CDR1 is SNHLY and CDR2 is FYNNEI. The CDR3 consists of 13 residues. The ends were cut back, 8 bases at V and 1 base at J, with 11 bases in the middle. CDR3 bases: TGTGCCAGCTCCACCAGCGGCCAAGAGACCCAGTACTTC. Translating gives CASSTSGQETQYF.

This chain joins TRBV4-3 and TRBJ2-5, with D unresolved. The CDR3 length is 13 residues. Germline CDR1 and CDR2: LGHNA and YSLEER. Trimming stripped 0 bases from V and 5 bases from J, with 7 bases between. The CDR3 DNA reads TGCGCCAGCAGCCAAGATGTGTCCGAGACCCAGTACTTC. Translation gives CASSQDVSETQYF.

V and J are TRBV19 and TRBJ1-2; D remains unclear. Trimming removed 1 base at V and 7 bases at J, with 19 bases between. Germline values: CDR1 LNHDA, CDR2 SQIVND (reference sequence). The CDR3 totals 16 residues. CDR3 coding DNA: TGTGCCAGTAGTATAGTTGGAGGATCTCCCACAGTTGGCTACACCTTC. It yields the protein CASSIVGGSPTVGYTF.

This clone was observed a handful of times. The V call is TRBV7-9, the J call TRBJ2-1; D perhaps matches TRBD2 (6 bases). From germline, CDR1 is SEHNR and CDR2 FQNEAQ (reference sequence). V was trimmed by 4 bases and J by 8 bases, leaving 9 bases between them. The CDR3 covers 12 residues. In DNA, the CDR3 is TGTGCCAGCAGCTCCGCTAGCGATGAGCAGTTCTTC. Translated: CASSSASDEQFF.

The V gene is TRBV11-2, the J gene TRBJ1-2; 9 bases map to TRBD1. Germline V CDR1 and CDR2: SGHAT, FQNNGV. The V gene end was trimmed by 5 bases and the J gene end by 6 bases; junction bases not matched to a gene: 10. CDR3 length equals 15 residues. CDR3 loop: CASSPPPGQGNGYTF. The CDR3 DNA reads as TGTGCCAGCAGCCCTCCACCGGGACAGGGCAATGGCTACACCTTC.

The sample holds a few counts of this clone. The V and J genes are TRBV7-9 and TRBJ2-7, with D hard to call. This CDR3 is built from 13 residues. V was clipped by 5 bases and J by 10 bases, with 18 bases between them. The V gene's germline CDR1 is SEHNR and CDR2 FQNEAQ (reference sequence). The CDR3 nucleotides read TGTGCCAGCAGCCCCTCAACCATCACGGCACAGTACTTC. The encoded protein is CASSPSTITAQYF.

CDR3 sequence (DNA): TGTGCCAGCAGCAGGGTCAGTGAAGCTTTCTTT. Translated, it gives CASSRVSEAFF. The chain has TRBV7-9 and TRBJ1-1, with D unclear. Germline V lookup: CDR1 SEHNR, CDR2 FQNEAQ (reference sequence). The CDR3 covers 11 residues. Trimming left V 5 bases short and J 7 bases short, with 8 bases between.

V and J are TRBV28 and TRBJ2-1; D is possibly TRBD1 (7 bases). V gave up 7 bases and J gave up 4 bases, with 14 bases separating them. CDR3 length: 14 residues. Germline V gene data show CDR1 as MDHEN and CDR2 as SYDVKM. In nucleotides, the CDR3 is TGTGCCAGCACCCAGGGGGACTTATACAATGAGCAGTTCTTC. Translation gives CASTQGDLYNEQFF.

This clone was detected only a few times. Other nucleotide sequences from this sample produce the same CDR3. The rearrangement uses TRBV28 and TRBJ2-7; 10 nucleotides agree with TRBD1. The V and J ends lost 5 bases and 2 bases, in that order; junction bases with no gene match: 3. Germline V gene lookup returns CDR1 MDHEN and CDR2 SYDVKM. This CDR3 is built from 14 residues. CDR3 sequence reads: CASSLTGGPYEQYF. The CDR3 coding sequence is TGTGCCAGCAGTCTGACAGGGGGCCCCTACGAGCAGTACTTC. The full variable domain, its missing parts supplied by reference TRBV28 and TRBJ2-7, is DVKVTQSSRYLVKRTGEKVFLECVQDMDHENMFWYRQDPGLGLRLIYFSYDVKMKEKGDIPEGYSVSREKKERFSLILESASTNQTSMYLCASSLTGGPYEQYFGPGTRLTVT.

The chain combines TRBV14 with TRBJ2-5; D remains unclear. Germline V gene lookup returns CDR1 SGHDN and CDR2 FVKESK. The ends were cut back, 5 bases at V and 7 bases at J, with 14 bases in the middle. The CDR3 has 13 residues. CDR3 DNA sequence: TGTGCCAGCAGCGGACCGTCTGCAGGGACCCAGTACTTC. Its protein is CASSGPSAGTQYF.

A few counts support this clone. The rearrangement links TRBV6-5 to TRBJ1-2; no clear D. Germline lookup yields CDR1 MNHEY and CDR2 SVGAGI. Trimming removed 0 bases at V and 1 base at J, with 6 bases between. This CDR3 contains 14 residues. CDR3 in amino acids: CASSYSMVNYGYTF. In DNA, the CDR3 is TGTGCCAGCAGTTACTCGATGGTTAACTATGGCTACACCTTC.

This clone was found a few times. This rearrangement joins TRBV9 to TRBJ2-2; tentatively, D is TRBD2 (5 bases). Trimming left V 5 bases short and J 4 bases short, with 12 bases between. CDR1 and CDR2 (germline): SGDLS, YYNGEE. The CDR3 totals 14 residues. The CDR3 DNA reads TGTGCCAGCAGTCTCAGGACTCCCACCGGGGAGCTGTTTTTT. Translating it yields CASSLRTPTGELFF.

This rearrangement joins TRBV7-9 to TRBJ2-1, with 8 nucleotides matching TRBD2. CDR1 and CDR2 (germline): SEHNR, FQNEAQ (reference sequence). V lost 5 bases and J lost 4; bases outside the gene matches: 7. This CDR3 has 15 residues. The chain's CDR3 is CASSPLAELYNEQFF. CDR3 nucleotides: TGTGCCAGCAGCCCACTAGCGGAACTTTACAATGAGCAGTTCTTC. Together with reference TRBV7-9 and TRBJ2-1, the CDR3 gives the full variable domain: DTGVSQNPRHKITKRGQNVTFRCDPISEHNRLYWYRQTLGQGPEFLTYFQNEAQLEKSRLLSDRFSAERPKGSFSTLEIQRTEQGDSAMYLCASSPLAELYNEQFFGPGTRLTVL.

On this clone itself: The sample holds other DNA sequences that translate to the same CDR3. This chain connects TRBV5-1 to TRBJ2-3; TRBD1 aligns across 8 bases. Germline trimming cut 5 bases from V and 2 bases from J; bases unmatched to any gene: 7. From germline, CDR1 is SGHRS and CDR2 YFSETQ. The length of the CDR3 is 15 residues. The CDR3 region is CASRPGTGSTDTQYF. The DNA of the CDR3 is TGCGCCAGCAGACCCGGGACAGGATCCACAGATACGCAGTATTTT.

This clone was observed once. The rearrangement joins TRBV15 to TRBJ2-1, with D tentatively TRBD1 (6 bases). The CDR3 totals 13 residues. Germline CDR1 and CDR2: LNHNV and YYDKDF (reference sequence). The V end lost 3 bases, the J end lost 8 bases, and 11 bases lay between the germline ends. The CDR3 region is CATSRGARDEQFF. For the CDR3, the DNA is TGTGCCACCAGCAGGGGGGCCCGGGATGAGCAGTTCTTC.

This clone was seen more than once but under ten times. This chain connects TRBV5-4 to TRBJ1-1; D is unresolved. V was pared by 2 bases and J by 4 bases, with 6 bases between. This CDR3 has 12 residues. Germline V lookup: CDR1 SGHNT, CDR2 YYREEE (reference sequence). CDR3 loop: CASSFIGTEAFF. The CDR3 DNA reads TGTGCCAGCAGCTTTATAGGCACTGAAGCTTTCTTT.